These T cell receptor beta chains were read from a single sample in a study of blood T cell repertoires in COVID-19. TCRdb keeps only in-frame clones here, not all; method: immunoSEQ multiplex PCR. Altogether approximately 240,000 clones are present, around 80% being singletons, with the ten largest covering over 3%. Material: peripheral blood. Every receptor here comes from a middle-aged woman with active or convalescent COVID-19. Each CDR3 is given with its conserved first and last residue. The D gene is left open where the match is weak. The size of a clone is reported for some rows only, either as once, few or many, or as a class for expanded clones.

j_call,d_call,clone_size,v_call,cdr3_aa,cdr3_nt
TRBJ1-2,TRBD1,NA,TRBV5-1,CASSSRDRANYGYTF,TGCGCCAGCAGTTCCCGGGACAGAGCTAACTATGGCTACACCTTC
TRBJ2-3,NA,few,TRBV24-1,CATSDLGLTDTQYF,TGTGCCACCAGTGACTTGGGGCTCACAGATACGCAGTATTTT
TRBJ1-2,TRBD1,NA,TRBV7-3,CASSLGGRGYGYTF,TGTGCCAGCAGTCTAGGGGGCAGGGGCTATGGCTACACCTTC
TRBJ2-2,NA,NA,TRBV9,CASREIRHTGELFF,TGTGCCAGCAGGGAGATCCGCCACACCGGGGAGCTGTTTTTT
TRBJ2-4,NA,NA,TRBV3-1/TRBV3-2,CASSPRGLAKNIQYF,TGTGCCAGCAGCCCCCGGGGACTAGCCAAAAACATTCAGTACTTC
TRBJ1-2,NA,NA,TRBV25-1,CASSDIFGYTF,TGTGCCAGCAGTGATATATTTGGCTACACCTTC
TRBJ2-1,NA,NA,TRBV18,CASSPGIERNEQFF,TGTGCCAGCTCACCCGGGATAGAAAGGAATGAGCAGTTCTTC
TRBJ1-1,NA,NA,TRBV2,CASSDGGVSAEAFF,TGTGCCAGCAGTGATGGAGGGGTATCGGCTGAAGCTTTCTTT
TRBJ2-3,NA,NA,TRBV7-3,CASSLTGRGTDTQYF,TGTGCCAGCAGCTTAACGGGTCGGGGCACAGATACGCAGTATTTT
TRBJ1-2,NA,NA,TRBV3-1/TRBV3-2,CASSQVDPGYGYTF,TGTGCCAGCAGCCAAGTAGATCCAGGCTATGGCTACACCTTC
TRBJ2-5,TRBD1,NA,TRBV5-1,CASSRTGGEETQYF,TGCGCCAGCAGTCGGACAGGGGGAGAAGAGACCCAGTACTTC
TRBJ2-7,NA,NA,TRBV9,CASSVDPWSSYEQYF,TGTGCCAGCAGCGTAGATCCCTGGAGCTCCTACGAGCAGTACTTC
TRBJ2-7,NA,many,TRBV15,CATSRELGVASEQYF,TGTGCCACCAGCAGAGAGCTAGGGGTGGCAAGCGAGCAGTACTTC
TRBJ2-3,NA,NA,TRBV6-6,CASSYHRTDTQYF,TGTGCCAGCAGTTATCATCGCACAGATACGCAGTATTTT
TRBJ2-2,NA,once,TRBV19,CASSRGGGELFF,TGTGCCAGTAGTAGAGGGGGCGGGGAGCTGTTTTTT
TRBJ1-6,TRBD1,NA,TRBV28,CASSLSWGQLNSPLHF,TGTGCCAGCAGTCTGTCTTGGGGACAGCTAAATTCACCCCTCCACTTT
TRBJ1-2,NA,NA,TRBV19,CASRSGGTYGYTF,TGTGCCAGTCGTTCCGGGGGAACCTATGGCTACACCTTC
TRBJ1-1,NA,NA,TRBV4-1,CASSQERQTGAFF,TGCGCCAGCAGCCAAGAGCGTCAGACGGGGGCTTTCTTT
TRBJ1-4,TRBD1,NA,TRBV6-5,CASRRQGARIEKLFF,TGTGCCAGCAGAAGACAGGGAGCGCGTATTGAAAAACTGTTTTTT
TRBJ1-2,NA,NA,TRBV4-1,CASSQEWGPRGNTF,TGCGCCAGCAGCCAAGAATGGGGCCCTCGGGGGAACACCTTC
TRBJ1-4,TRBD1,NA,TRBV28,CATENRGRYEKLFF,TGTGCCACCGAGAACAGGGGGCGGTATGAAAAACTGTTTTTT
TRBJ2-2,NA,NA,TRBV5-4,CASSLVGGGTGELFF,TGTGCCAGCAGCTTGGTCGGGGGAGGCACCGGGGAGCTGTTTTTT
TRBJ2-1,TRBD2,once,TRBV4-1,CASSQTSGGASYNEQFF,TGCGCCAGCAGCCAAACTAGCGGGGGGGCCTCCTACAATGAGCAGTTCTTC
TRBJ1-4,NA,NA,TRBV6-1,CASSDFGVANEKLFF,TGTGCCAGCAGTGATTTCGGGGTTGCTAATGAAAAACTGTTTTTT
TRBJ1-3,NA,NA,TRBV12-3/TRBV12-4,CALEGRENTIYF,TGTGCCTTGGAGGGGCGGGAGAACACCATATATTTT
TRBJ1-2,TRBD1,NA,TRBV28,CASSTPSTGGIYGYTF,TGTGCCAGCAGTACCCCTTCGACAGGGGGGATCTATGGCTACACCTTC
TRBJ1-1,TRBD1,NA,TRBV6-5,CASSYSRDRGTEAFF,TGTGCCAGCAGTTACTCCCGGGACAGGGGCACTGAAGCTTTCTTT
TRBJ2-1,TRBD2,NA,TRBV2,CASRLAGDYNEQFF,TGTGCCAGCAGACTAGCGGGGGACTACAATGAGCAGTTCTTC
TRBJ1-1,TRBD1,NA,TRBV7-2,CASSPRTGGGMEAFF,TGTGCCAGCAGCCCAAGGACAGGGGGCGGGATGGAAGCTTTCTTT
TRBJ1-1,NA,NA,TRBV7-9,CASSPGSSRRKSEAFF,TGTGCCAGCAGCCCTGGGAGCAGTAGGAGAAAAAGTGAAGCTTTCTTT
TRBJ1-1,NA,NA,TRBV5-1,CASVGGNTEAFF,TGCGCCAGCGTGGGGGGGAACACTGAAGCTTTCTTT
TRBJ2-7,TRBD2,NA,TRBV7-9,CASSLAVGGGFYEQYF,TGTGCCAGCAGCTTAGCGGTCGGCGGGGGTTTCTACGAGCAGTACTTC
TRBJ1-1,TRBD1,NA,TRBV3-1/TRBV3-2,CASSPTGGRNTEAFF,TGTGCCAGCAGCCCGACAGGGGGGCGCAACACTGAAGCTTTCTTT
TRBJ1-4,NA,NA,TRBV24-1,CATSDLPSTNEKLFF,TGTGCCACCAGTGATTTGCCGTCAACTAATGAAAAACTGTTTTTT
TRBJ2-5,NA,NA,TRBV5-6,CASSFGETQYF,TGTGCCAGCAGCTTCGGAGAGACCCAGTACTTC
TRBJ1-4,NA,NA,TRBV19,CASSIPTRRDEKLFF,TGTGCCAGTAGTATACCTACCCGCCGGGATGAAAAACTGTTTTTT
TRBJ1-5,NA,few,TRBV28,CASSPTVSNQPQHF,TGTGCCAGCAGCCCGACAGTTAGCAATCAGCCCCAGCATTTT
TRBJ2-3,TRBD2,NA,TRBV7-6,CASSPRTGTSVTDTQYF,TGTGCCAGCAGCCCGAGGACCGGGACTAGCGTTACAGATACGCAGTATTTT
TRBJ1-2,NA,NA,TRBV9,CASSRGGNYGYTF,TGTGCCAGCTCGAGGGGAGGAAACTATGGCTACACCTTC
TRBJ2-7,TRBD1,once,TRBV10-3,CAISGTGDIDEQYF,TGTGCCATCAGTGGGACAGGGGACATCGACGAGCAGTACTTC
TRBJ1-2,NA,NA,TRBV7-8,CASSHPLGAGYTF,TGTGCCAGCAGCCACCCCCTAGGGGCGGGCTACACCTTC
TRBJ2-3,TRBD2,NA,TRBV9,CASSVGSGGDTDTQYF,TGTGCCAGCAGCGTAGGAAGCGGGGGGGACACAGATACGCAGTATTTT
TRBJ2-1,TRBD1,NA,TRBV5-1,CASSLAGDSSYNEQFF,TGCGCCAGCAGCTTGGCCGGGGACAGCTCCTACAATGAGCAGTTCTTC
TRBJ1-4,NA,NA,TRBV5-1,CASSEDARGGKLFF,TGCGCCAGCAGCGAGGACGCACGGGGGGGAAAACTGTTTTTT
TRBJ1-1,NA,NA,TRBV11-2,CASSDSLNTEAFF,TGTGCCAGCAGCGACAGCTTGAACACTGAAGCTTTCTTT
TRBJ1-4,TRBD1,once,TRBV5-1,CASSPSTGVGEKLFF,TGCGCCAGCAGCCCTTCGACAGGGGTAGGCGAAAAACTGTTTTTT
TRBJ1-5,TRBD1,NA,TRBV11-2,CASSLTDRGNQPQHF,TGTGCCAGCAGCCTTACCGACAGGGGGAATCAGCCCCAGCATTTT
TRBJ2-7,TRBD2,NA,TRBV2,CASRRGGYEQYF,TGTGCCAGCAGACGCGGGGGATACGAGCAGTACTTC
TRBJ1-5,TRBD1,NA,TRBV3-1/TRBV3-2,CASSQSGQYSNQPQHF,TGTGCCAGCAGCCAATCGGGACAGTATAGCAATCAGCCCCAGCATTTT
TRBJ1-3,NA,NA,TRBV7-9,CASSPSRPGNTIYF,TGTGCCAGCAGCCCGTCCAGGCCTGGAAACACCATATATTTT
TRBJ2-1,NA,NA,TRBV25-1,CASSEYRDNEQFF,TGTGCCAGCAGTGAGTACAGGGACAATGAGCAGTTCTTC
TRBJ1-5,NA,NA,TRBV2,CASSEAVRVLNVGNQPQHF,TGTGCCAGCAGTGAAGCGGTCAGGGTCCTTAACGTGGGCAATCAGCCCCAGCATTTT